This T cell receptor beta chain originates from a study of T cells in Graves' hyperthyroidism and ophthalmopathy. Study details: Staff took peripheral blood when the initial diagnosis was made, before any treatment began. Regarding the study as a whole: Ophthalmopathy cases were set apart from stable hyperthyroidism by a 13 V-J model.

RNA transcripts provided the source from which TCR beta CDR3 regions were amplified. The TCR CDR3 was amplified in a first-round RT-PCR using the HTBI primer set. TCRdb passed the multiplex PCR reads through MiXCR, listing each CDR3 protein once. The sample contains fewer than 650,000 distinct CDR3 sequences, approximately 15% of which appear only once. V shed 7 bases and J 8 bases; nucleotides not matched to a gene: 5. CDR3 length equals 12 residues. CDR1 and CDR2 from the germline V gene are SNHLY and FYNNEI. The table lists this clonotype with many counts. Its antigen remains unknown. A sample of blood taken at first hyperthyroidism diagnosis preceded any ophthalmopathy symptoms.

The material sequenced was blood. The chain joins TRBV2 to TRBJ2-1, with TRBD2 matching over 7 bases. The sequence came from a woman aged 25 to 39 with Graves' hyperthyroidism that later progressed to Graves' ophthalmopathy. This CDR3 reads CASIWGGDEQFF. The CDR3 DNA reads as TGTGCCAGCATTTGGGGGGGGGATGAGCAGTTCTTC.